This T cell receptor beta chain originates from a study of shared clonotypes between healthy human individuals. Overall study: For every donor, three CD4 naive, three CD4 memory, two CD8 naive and one CD8 memory plates were used. Findings of the study overall: A handful of donors showed sharing of approximately 5% of naive CD4 clonotypes.

Sequencing was performed with immunoSEQ multiplex PCR; in TCRdb, only in-frame clones are kept and a portion is missing. The table includes about 330,000 clones, around 74% detected once. Adult donors, all healthy and HIV-negative, had no recent acute infections or vaccinations. The authors divided CD4+ cells into CD45RA+ naive and CD45RA-negative memory subsets. Turning to this clone: What it binds is not known.

V gave up 0 bases and J gave up 5 bases, with 17 bases separating them. The CDR3 has 16 residues. Germline V lookup: CDR1 SGHNT, CDR2 YYREEE (reference sequence). The receptor comes from a young man in good health. The rearrangement joins TRBV5-4 to TRBJ1-2; tentative D call: TRBD1 (6 bases). The material sequenced was memory CD4+ T cells sorted from blood. The sample's subset: CD45RA-negative fraction. CDR3 sequence (DNA): TGTGCCAGCAGCTTGGCGGCGGGGGGCGAAGGGTATGGCTACACCTTC. Translating gives CASSLAAGGEGYGYTF.